Below are 2 T cell receptor beta chains sequenced from a single sample in a study of blood T cells in healthy people across ages. Alongside a J-beta primer mix, a sample-barcoded 5' primer served in a second PCR lasting about 6 to 12 cycles. TCRdb reprocessed the 5' RACE reads with MiXCR, giving one entry per CDR3 protein. The table shows 600,000 to 1,000,000 distinct CDR3 sequences, with roughly 60% occurring only once. The sample taken for sequencing was blood. The origin of the receptors is a man under 40 in good health.

This clonotype has a single count. The chain couples TRBV20-1 to TRBJ1-2, with D uncertain. Germline CDR1 is DFQATT and CDR2 is SNEGSKA (reference sequence). Between the trimmed V and J ends, which lost 6 bases and 6 bases, there was a span of 14 bases. The length of the CDR3 is 12 residues. The chain's CDR3 is CSARLDGHGYTF. CDR3 nucleotide sequence: TGCAGTGCCCGGTTGGATGGACATGGCTACACCTTC.

This clonotype was found once. This rearrangement joins TRBV5-1 to TRBJ1-1; the D gene is possibly TRBD1 (5 bases). The CDR3 totals 14 residues. From germline, CDR1 is SGHRS and CDR2 YFSETQ. Trimming took 1 base from V and 2 from J, leaving 9 bases between them. Here the CDR3 reads CASSLYRSNTEAFF. CDR3 DNA: TGCGCCAGCAGCTTGTACAGGAGTAACACTGAAGCTTTCTTT.